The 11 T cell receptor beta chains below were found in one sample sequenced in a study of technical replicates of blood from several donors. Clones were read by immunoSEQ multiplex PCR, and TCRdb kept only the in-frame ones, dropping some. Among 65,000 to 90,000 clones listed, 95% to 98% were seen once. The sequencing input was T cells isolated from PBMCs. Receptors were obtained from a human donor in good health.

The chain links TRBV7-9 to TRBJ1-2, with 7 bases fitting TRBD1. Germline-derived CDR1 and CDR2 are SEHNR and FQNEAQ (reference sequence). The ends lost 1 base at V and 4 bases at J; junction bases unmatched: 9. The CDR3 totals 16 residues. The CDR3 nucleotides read TGTGCCAGCAGCTTAGATAGACCGGGACAGCTCTATGGCTACACCTTC. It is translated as CASSLDRPGQLYGYTF.

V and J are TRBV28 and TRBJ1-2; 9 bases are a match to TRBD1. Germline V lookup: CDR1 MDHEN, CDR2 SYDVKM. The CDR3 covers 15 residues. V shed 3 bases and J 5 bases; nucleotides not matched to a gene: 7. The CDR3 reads CASSFPQTGGYGYTF. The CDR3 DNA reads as TGTGCCAGCAGTTTCCCTCAGACAGGGGGATATGGCTACACCTTC.

The CDR3 loop is CASSAARGQGGSEAFF. CDR3 nucleotides: TGCGCCAGCAGCGCCGCCCGTGGTCAGGGGGGTTCTGAAGCTTTCTTT. The genes are TRBV5-1 and TRBJ1-1; 7 bases map to TRBD1. The CDR3 is 16 residues long. Germline V CDR1 and CDR2: SGHRS, YFSETQ. Trimming cost V 4 bases and J 6 bases; bases outside gene matches: 15.

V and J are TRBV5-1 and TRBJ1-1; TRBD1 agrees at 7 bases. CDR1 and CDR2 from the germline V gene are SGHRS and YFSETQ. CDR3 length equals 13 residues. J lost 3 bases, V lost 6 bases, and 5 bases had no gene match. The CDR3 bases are TGCGCCAGCACCCAAACAGGGGACACTGAAGCTTTCTTT. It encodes CASTQTGDTEAFF.

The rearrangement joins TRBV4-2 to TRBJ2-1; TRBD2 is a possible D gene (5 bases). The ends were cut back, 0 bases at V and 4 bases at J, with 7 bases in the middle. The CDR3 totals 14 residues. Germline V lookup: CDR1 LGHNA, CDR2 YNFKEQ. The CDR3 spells CASSQETSYNEQFF. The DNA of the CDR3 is TGTGCCAGCAGCCAAGAAACTAGTTACAATGAGCAGTTCTTC.

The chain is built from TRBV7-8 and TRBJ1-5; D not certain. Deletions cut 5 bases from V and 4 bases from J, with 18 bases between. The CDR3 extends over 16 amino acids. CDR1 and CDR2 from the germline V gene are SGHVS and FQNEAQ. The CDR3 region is CASSPLASGSNQPQHF. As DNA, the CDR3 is TGTGCCAGCAGCCCCCTAGCCTCGGGATCTAATCAGCCCCAGCATTTT.

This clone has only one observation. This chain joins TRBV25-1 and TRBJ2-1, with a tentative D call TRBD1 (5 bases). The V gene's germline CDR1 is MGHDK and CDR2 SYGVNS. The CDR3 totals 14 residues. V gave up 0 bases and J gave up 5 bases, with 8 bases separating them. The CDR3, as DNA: TGTGCCAGCAGTGAATACAGGGAAGACAATGAGCAGTTCTTC. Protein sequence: CASSEYREDNEQFF.

This CDR3 reads CATSVLTGGPEQFF. In DNA, the CDR3 is TGTGCCACCAGCGTCCTTACAGGGGGCCCTGAGCAGTTCTTC. The genes are TRBV15 and TRBJ2-1, with TRBD1 matching 9 bases. V lost 5 bases, J lost 9 bases, and 8 bases stayed unmatched. This CDR3 has 14 amino acids. In germline, CDR1 is LNHNV, CDR2 YYDKDF (reference sequence).

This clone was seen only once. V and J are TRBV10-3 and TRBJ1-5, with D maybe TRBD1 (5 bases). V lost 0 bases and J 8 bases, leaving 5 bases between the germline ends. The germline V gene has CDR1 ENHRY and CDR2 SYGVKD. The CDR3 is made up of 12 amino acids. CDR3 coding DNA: TGTGCCATCAGTGAGTCGACAGAGCCCCAGCATTTT. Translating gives CAISESTEPQHF.

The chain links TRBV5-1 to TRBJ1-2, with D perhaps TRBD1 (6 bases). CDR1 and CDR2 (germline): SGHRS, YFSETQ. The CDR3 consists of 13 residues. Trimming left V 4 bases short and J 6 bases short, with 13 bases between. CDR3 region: CASSQAGGNGYTF. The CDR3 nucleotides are TGCGCCAGCAGCCAAGCTGGGGGCAATGGCTACACCTTC. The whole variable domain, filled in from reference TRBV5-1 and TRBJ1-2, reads KAGVTQTPRYLIKTRGQQVTLSCSPISGHRSVSWYQQTPGQGLQFLFEYFSETQRNKGNFPGRFSGRQFSNSRSEMNVSTLELGDSALYLCASSQAGGNGYTFGSGTRLTVV.

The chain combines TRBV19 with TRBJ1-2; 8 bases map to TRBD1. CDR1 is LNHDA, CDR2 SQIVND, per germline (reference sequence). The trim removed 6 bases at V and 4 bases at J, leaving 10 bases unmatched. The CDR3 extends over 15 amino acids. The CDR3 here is CASRRTNTGGYGYTF. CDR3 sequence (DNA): TGTGCCAGTAGACGTACCAACACAGGGGGCTATGGCTACACCTTC. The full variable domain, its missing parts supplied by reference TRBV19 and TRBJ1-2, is DGGITQSPKYLFRKEGQNVTLSCEQNLNHDAMYWYRQDPGQGLRLIYYSQIVNDFQKGDIAEGYSVSREKKESFPLTVTSAQKNPTAFYLCASRRTNTGGYGYTFGSGTRLTVV.